The 32 T cell receptor beta chains reported below all come from one sample, sequenced in a study of cytomegalovirus exposure and HLA in healthy donors. The PCR employed 60 Vbeta primers together with 13 Jbeta primers. Assay used: immunoSEQ multiplex PCR; TCRdb lists only in-frame clones, some missing. The table includes 150,000 to 200,000 clones, roughly 86% detected once. The specimen sequenced was PBMCs. The receptors come from a woman in her late teens or twenties in good health and CMV-seronegative.

The V call is TRBV7-2, the J call TRBJ2-1; 11 positions match TRBD2. Germline CDR1 SGHTA, CDR2 FQGNSA. The CDR3 sequence is 16 residues long. Trimming at V came to 5 bases and at J to 5 bases, leaving 8 bases not matched to a gene. CDR3 sequence: CASSTLSGRANNEQFF. The CDR3 DNA is TGTGCCAGCAGCACTCTTAGCGGGAGGGCCAACAATGAGCAGTTCTTC.

This clone was seen a few times. The chain is built from TRBV6-5 and TRBJ1-2; 11 positions agree with TRBD1. The CDR3 has 15 residues. In germline, CDR1 is MNHEY, CDR2 SVGAGI. Trimming took 2 bases from V and 4 from J; bases not matched to a gene: 3. Here the CDR3 reads CASSYRDRGVYGYTF. The CDR3 DNA follows: TGTGCCAGCAGTTACCGGGACAGGGGGGTCTATGGCTACACCTTC.

This rearrangement joins TRBV4-1 to TRBJ2-3; TRBD2 matches at 9 bases. The V and J ends lost 0 bases and 2 bases, in that order; junction bases with no gene match: 6. Germline V gene lookup returns CDR1 MGHRA and CDR2 YSYEKL. The CDR3 loop spans 17 amino acids. This CDR3 reads CASSQEGLAGTTDTQYF. CDR3 sequence (DNA): TGCGCCAGCAGCCAAGAGGGGCTAGCGGGGACCACAGATACGCAGTATTTT.

The gene calls are TRBV21-1 and TRBJ1-3; the D call in the table, TRBD1, was not verified against the DNA. TRBV21-1 is noted as a pseudogene. This CDR3 spans 16 amino acids. CDR3 protein: CASSKDTGTSGNTIYF. The CDR3 DNA follows: TGTGCCAGCAGCAAAGACACAGGGACATCTGGAAACACCATATATTTT.

To note about this clone: Other DNA sequences of this sample code for an identical CDR3. This chain links TRBV5-4 with TRBJ1-6; 7 nucleotides line up with TRBD1. Germline V lookup: CDR1 SGHNT, CDR2 YYREEE (reference sequence). CDR3 length: 17 amino acids. V trimming: 4 bases; J trimming: 10 bases; junction bases outside the gene matches: 17. CDR3: CASSPPSTGSTGSPLHF. The CDR3 region has the DNA TGTGCCAGCAGCCCCCCATCGACAGGGAGTACGGGATCACCCCTCCACTTT.

The chain is built from TRBV6-1 and TRBJ1-5, with D maybe TRBD1 (6 bases). In germline, CDR1 is MNHNS, CDR2 SASEGT. The CDR3 runs 17 residues. V gave up 2 bases and J gave up 1 base, with 15 bases separating them. CDR3 sequence (DNA): TGTGCCAGCAGTGAAAATCAGGGGCGCAGGAGCAATCAGCCCCAGCATTTT. Translated: CASSENQGRRSNQPQHF.

The V call is TRBV9, the J call TRBJ1-1; D call uncertain. With 7 bases removed from V and 1 base from J, the gap between germline ends came to 11 bases. Looked up from germline, CDR1 is SGDLS and CDR2 is YYNGEE. This CDR3 is 13 amino acids long. CDR3 sequence: CASRPAGNTEAFF. The CDR3 DNA is TGTGCCAGCCGCCCGGCGGGGAACACTGAAGCTTTCTTT.

The CDR3 spells CAISSGTGGTNEKLFF. CDR3 nucleotide sequence: TGTGCCATCAGTTCCGGGACAGGGGGCACTAATGAAAAACTGTTTTTT. The chain uses TRBV10-3 and TRBJ1-4, with 12 bases lining up with TRBD1. J gave up 2 bases and V 5 bases, and 3 bases lay outside the gene matches. This CDR3 region has 16 residues. CDR1 and CDR2 from the germline V gene are ENHRY and SYGVKD.

In nucleotides, the CDR3 is TGTGCCAGCAGTTTACTGGACAGCAACTCTGGGGCCAACGTCCTGACTTTC. It codes for CASSLLDSNSGANVLTF. The V and J genes are TRBV27 and TRBJ2-6; tentatively, D is TRBD1 (6 bases). The CDR3 totals 17 residues. V was clipped by 2 bases and J by 0 bases, with 11 bases between them. In germline, CDR1 is MNHEY, CDR2 SMNVEV (reference sequence).

The chain couples TRBV30 to TRBJ2-3, with TRBD1 as a possible D gene (5 bases). Germline CDR1 is GTSNPN and CDR2 is SVGIG (reference sequence). CDR3 length: 12 amino acids. Trimming took 5 bases from V and 6 from J, leaving 12 bases between them. The CDR3 is CAWGVRADTQYF. The DNA of the CDR3 is TGTGCCTGGGGCGTCAGGGCCGATACGCAGTATTTT.

The rearrangement joins TRBV5-1 to TRBJ2-1, with no clear D. Trimming removed 3 bases at V and 13 bases at J, with 20 bases between. The CDR3 length is 14 residues. The germline gives CDR1 SGHRS, CDR2 YFSETQ. The CDR3 loop is CASSYGFGELYQFF. The CDR3 DNA follows: TGCGCCAGCAGCTACGGATTCGGAGAATTGTACCAGTTCTTC.

V is TRBV7-2 and J is TRBJ1-2, with TRBD1 matching over 7 bases. CDR3 length equals 13 residues. The trim removed 2 bases at V and 8 bases at J, leaving 5 bases unmatched. Germline loops: CDR1 SGHTA, CDR2 FQGNSA. The CDR3 spells CASSLIQGFGYTF. CDR3 nucleotides: TGTGCCAGCAGCTTAATACAGGGGTTCGGCTACACCTTC.

J is TRBJ1-2 and V is TRBV5-6; 8 nucleotides align to TRBD1. The CDR3 extends over 13 amino acids. CDR1 and CDR2 (germline): SGHDT, YYEEEE. Trimming took 2 bases from V and 6 from J; bases not matched to a gene: 3. The chain's CDR3 is CASSFRGQDGYTF. The CDR3, as DNA: TGTGCCAGCAGCTTCAGGGGGCAGGATGGCTACACCTTC.

V and J are TRBV2 and TRBJ2-2, with 13 bases lining up with TRBD2. The CDR3 is made up of 14 amino acids. With 8 bases clipped from V and 6 bases from J, the junction kept 3 bases outside the gene matches. Germline CDR1 and CDR2: SNHLY and FYNNEI. The CDR3 coding sequence is TGTGCCAGCCAAGGACTAGCGGGGGCCGGGGAGCTGTTTTTT. It encodes CASQGLAGAGELFF.

The genes are TRBV7-9 and TRBJ1-4, with no clear D. The CDR3 is made up of 13 amino acids. Germline V gene lookup returns CDR1 SEHNR and CDR2 FQNEAQ (reference sequence). Trimming cost V 4 bases and J 8 bases, with 11 bases left between them. The DNA for the CDR3 is TGTGCCAGCAGCTCTTGGACTGGGGAAAAACTGTTTTTT. It translates to CASSSWTGEKLFF.

This chain joins TRBV18 and TRBJ1-2, with a tentative D call TRBD1 (5 bases). The V and J ends lost 2 bases and 5 bases respectively, with 9 bases between them. The CDR3 contains 13 residues. Per the germline V gene, CDR1 is KGHSH and CDR2 is LQKENI. CDR3 coding DNA: TGTGCCAGCTCACCAGCGACAGAATATGGCTACACCTTC. Translating gives CASSPATEYGYTF.

The chain combines TRBV10-3 with TRBJ2-7, with 9 bases fitting TRBD1. The CDR3 runs 14 residues. With 0 bases clipped from V and 4 bases from J, the junction kept 1 base outside the gene matches. Germline lookup yields CDR1 ENHRY and CDR2 SYGVKD. CDR3 DNA sequence: TGTGCCATCAGTGAGTCCGGGACAGGGTACGAGCAGTACTTC. This gives the protein CAISESGTGYEQYF.

J is TRBJ1-6 and V is TRBV30; no clear D. Looked up from germline, CDR1 is GTSNPN and CDR2 is SVGIG (reference sequence). This CDR3 contains 15 residues. Trimming left V 3 bases short and J 0 bases short, with 9 bases between. CDR3 nucleotide sequence: TGTGCCTGGAGACCTTCTAGCTCCTATAATTCACCCCTCCACTTT. Protein sequence: CAWRPSSSYNSPLHF.

The rearrangement joins TRBV30 to TRBJ1-2; D is unclear. CDR3 length: 12 amino acids. The V gene lost 0 bases and the J gene lost 4 bases, with 6 bases spanning the gap. Germline values: CDR1 GTSNPN, CDR2 SVGIG (reference sequence). The CDR3 region is CAWSVSFYGYTF. The CDR3 DNA reads as TGTGCCTGGAGTGTATCTTTCTATGGCTACACCTTC.

This rearrangement joins TRBV2 to TRBJ2-5; D possibly corresponds to TRBD2 (5 bases). V was shortened by 2 bases and J by 5 bases, with 15 bases between the two germline ends. Germline V gene lookup returns CDR1 SNHLY and CDR2 FYNNEI. The CDR3 is 15 residues long. CDR3 bases: TGTGCCAGCAGTGAACGAGAGGGTTGGTCGGAGACCCAGTACTTC. Protein sequence: CASSEREGWSETQYF.

V is TRBV4-3 and J is TRBJ2-7; 9 nucleotides line up with TRBD2. V was clipped by 0 bases and J by 0 bases; unmatched bases: 3. This CDR3 comprises 16 residues. Germline-derived CDR1 and CDR2 are LGHNA and YSLEER. The chain's CDR3 is CASSQDLREGSYEQYF. In nucleotides, the CDR3 is TGCGCCAGCAGCCAAGATTTGCGGGAGGGCTCCTACGAGCAGTACTTC.

The J gene is TRBJ1-5, the V gene TRBV7-2; D remains unclear. CDR1 and CDR2 (germline): SGHTA, FQGNSA. The V gene lost 5 bases and the J gene lost 3 bases, with 8 bases spanning the gap. The CDR3 extends over 13 amino acids. This CDR3 reads CASSPDTNQPQHF. The CDR3 coding sequence is TGTGCCAGCAGCCCCGACACCAATCAGCCCCAGCATTTT. Full variable domain (missing parts from reference TRBV7-2 and TRBJ1-5): GAGVSQSPSNKVTEKGKDVELRCDPISGHTALYWYRQSLGQGLEFLIYFQGNSAPDKSGLPSDRFSAERTGGSVSTLTIQRTQQEDSAVYLCASSPDTNQPQHFGDGTRLSIL.

This clone was seen a single time. J is TRBJ2-2 and V is TRBV29-1; D call uncertain. The CDR3 is made up of 15 amino acids. The germline V gene has CDR1 SQVTM and CDR2 ANQGSEA. V lost 0 bases to trimming and J lost 1 base, with 9 bases between them. CDR3 nucleotides: TGCAGCGTTGAAGATGCCAGGTTGAACACCGGGGAGCTGTTTTTT. Its translation is CSVEDARLNTGELFF.

This clone occurred a few times. Other DNA variants within this sample encode the same CDR3. The J gene is TRBJ1-1, the V gene TRBV29-1, with a possible D match to TRBD1 (5 bases). The V gene's germline CDR1 is SQVTM and CDR2 ANQGSEA. Between the trimmed V and J ends, which lost 7 bases and 1 base, there was a span of 10 bases. This CDR3 has 12 residues. CDR3 nucleotides: TGCAGCGCTGCTGACAGGAACACTGAAGCTTTCTTT. Protein: CSAADRNTEAFF.

J is TRBJ1-2 and V is TRBV2, with TRBD1 matching over 7 bases. This CDR3 is 13 amino acids long. CDR1 and CDR2 (germline): SNHLY, FYNNEI. Trimming at V came to 4 bases and at J to 4 bases, leaving 3 bases not matched to a gene. The CDR3 here is CASSVTGVYGYTF. In DNA, the CDR3 is TGTGCCAGCAGTGTCACAGGGGTCTATGGCTACACCTTC.

The V and J genes are TRBV11-1 and TRBJ2-7; 7 nucleotides align to TRBD1. The V gene end was trimmed by 3 bases and the J gene end by 2 bases; junction bases not matched to a gene: 4. This CDR3 is 14 amino acids long. Germline-derived CDR1 and CDR2 are SGHAT and FQDESV (reference sequence). This chain's CDR3 is CASSFTGQAYEQYF. Written as DNA, the CDR3 is TGTGCCAGCAGCTTTACAGGACAGGCCTACGAGCAGTACTTC.

V usage is TRBV7-9 and J usage is TRBJ1-1, with 10 bases lining up with TRBD1. This CDR3 has 15 residues. Germline trimming cut 6 bases from V and 0 bases from J; bases unmatched to any gene: 4. Germline lookup yields CDR1 SEHNR and CDR2 FQNEAQ (reference sequence). CDR3 in DNA: TGTGCCAGCAGGCCCGGGACAGGGGTGAACACTGAAGCTTTCTTT. Protein product: CASRPGTGVNTEAFF.

This CDR3 reads CATSRDLGGGRSRKTQYF. CDR3 nucleotides: TGTGCCACCAGCAGAGATCTGGGTGGGGGCCGTTCCAGAAAGACCCAGTACTTC. V gene TRBV15 combines with J gene TRBJ2-5; D might be TRBD1 (6 bases). This CDR3 has 18 amino acids. V shed 0 bases and J shed 6 bases, with 23 bases lying between them. Germline CDR1 and CDR2: LNHNV and YYDKDF (reference sequence).

The chain employs TRBV7-8 and TRBJ2-3; D is ambiguous. CDR3 length equals 12 residues. Germline loops: CDR1 SGHVS, CDR2 FQNEAQ. With 3 bases removed from V and 4 bases from J, the gap between germline ends came to 5 bases. DNA for the CDR3: TGTGCCAGCAGCTTTAGCTCAGATACGCAGTATTTT. It codes for CASSFSSDTQYF.

This chain uses TRBV7-2 with TRBJ2-7; possible D gene TRBD1, 5 bases. CDR1 and CDR2 (germline): SGHTA, FQGNSA. V lost 0 bases and J lost 2, with 11 bases in between. The CDR3 contains 15 residues. In nucleotides, the CDR3 is TGTGCCAGCAGCTTAGCGACACAGGCGGCCTACGAGCAGTACTTC. Encoded protein: CASSLATQAAYEQYF.

The chain couples TRBV6-1 to TRBJ2-5, with TRBD1 identical over 11 bases. V was clipped by 6 bases and J by 2 bases; unmatched bases: 5. The CDR3 totals 15 residues. Germline V lookup: CDR1 MNHNS, CDR2 SASEGT. The CDR3 reads CASRRTGGLQETQYF. For the CDR3, the DNA is TGTGCCAGCAGGAGGACAGGGGGCTTACAAGAGACCCAGTACTTC.

V usage is TRBV4-2 and J usage is TRBJ2-3; 10 nucleotides line up with TRBD2. Germline CDR1 and CDR2: LGHNA and YNFKEQ. CDR3 size: 16 residues. V gave up 4 bases and J gave up 2 bases; unmatched junction bases: 6. CDR3 loop: CASSLKLAGTTDTQYF. In DNA, the CDR3 is TGTGCCAGCAGCCTTAAACTAGCGGGGACCACAGATACGCAGTATTTT.